The TCR beta chain described here comes from a study of blood T cell repertoires in COVID-19. Germline V gene sequence: CDR1 SGHTA, CDR2 FQGTGA. The CDR3 contains 15 residues. V lost 2 bases to trimming and J lost 7 bases, with 12 bases between them. Sequenced by immunoSEQ multiplex PCR; TCRdb stores in-frame clones only, minus some. This sample has approximately 200,000 clones, with 85% found just once. Recruitment covered about two dozen US areas and drew participants whose ages spanned about 18 to 90 years. The V and J genes are TRBV7-3 and TRBJ1-6; D may be TRBD1 (5 bases). The sequenced sample was PBMCs or T cells enriched from blood (not recorded which). The TCR comes from a man in his forties who had recovered from COVID-19. The DNA of the CDR3 is TGTGCCAGCAGCTTAGAGGGACTGGGAAATTCACCCCTCCACTTT. Its translation is CASSLEGLGNSPLHF.